The 21 T cell receptor beta chains listed next were all sequenced from one sample in a study of blood T cell repertoires in COVID-19. The method was immunoSEQ multiplex PCR; TCRdb's version includes in-frame clones alone and lacks a portion of them. The table has about 140,000 clones, 70% to 90% seen once; the top ten hold under 6%. Source material: peripheral blood. Receptors were obtained from a human donor in a cohort sampled during active COVID-19.

The chain uses TRBV5-1 and TRBJ2-7; TRBD1 agrees at 10 bases. The junction had 14 bases not matched to a gene; V was cut back by 3 bases and J by 2 bases. This CDR3 is built from 18 residues. Germline CDR1 and CDR2: SGHRS and YFSETQ. The DNA for the CDR3 is TGCGCCAGCAGCTCGGGGCCGGGACAGGGGACTCCCGCCTACGAGCAGTACTTC. Translation: CASSSGPGQGTPAYEQYF.

V is TRBV7-2 and J is TRBJ1-1, with no clear D. The CDR3 has 18 residues. V lost 1 base and J 5 bases, leaving 23 bases between the germline ends. Germline CDR1 is SGHTA and CDR2 is FQGNSA. For the CDR3, the DNA is TGTGCCAGCAGCTTAGATTCGGGTACGGGAGGGAGACGGACTGAAGCTTTCTTT. It specifies CASSLDSGTGGRRTEAFF.

This rearrangement joins TRBV27 to TRBJ1-4; TRBD1 might be the D (5 bases). V gave up 4 bases and J gave up 6 bases, with 9 bases separating them. The CDR3 is 13 amino acids. Germline V lookup: CDR1 MNHEY, CDR2 SMNVEV (reference sequence). CDR3 amino acids: CASSSPGDEKLFF. The CDR3 bases are TGTGCCAGCAGTTCGCCGGGGGATGAAAAACTGTTTTTT. Complete variable domain (other parts from reference TRBV27 and TRBJ1-4): EAQVTQNPRYLITVTGKKLTVTCSQNMNHEYMSWYRQDPGLGLRQIYYSMNVEVTDKGDVPEGYKVSRKEKRNFPLILESPSPNQTSLYFCASSSPGDEKLFFGSGTQLSVL.

The rearrangement joins TRBV28 to TRBJ2-4; D tentatively reads TRBD1 or TRBD2 (6 bases each). The CDR3 has 14 residues. CDR1 is MDHEN and CDR2 is SYDVKM in the germline V gene. The ends were cut back, 6 bases at V and 7 bases at J, with 16 bases in the middle. The CDR3 DNA follows: TGTGCCAGCAGCTTACAGGGACGGGGGAACATTCAGTACTTC. It specifies CASSLQGRGNIQYF.

V usage is TRBV12-3 or TRBV12-4 and J usage is TRBJ1-2; D gene unclear. V lost 6 bases and J 2 bases, leaving 10 bases between the germline ends. This CDR3 contains 13 residues. CDR3 nucleotide sequence: TGTGCCAGCAGAGGCGGCCTGAACTATGGCTACACCTTC. Protein product: CASRGGLNYGYTF.

The chain links TRBV29-1 to TRBJ2-7; possibly TRBD1 for D (5 bases). The CDR3 runs 11 residues. CDR1 and CDR2 from the germline V gene are SQVTM and ANQGSEA. The ends were cut back, 2 bases at V and 6 bases at J, with 8 bases in the middle. The CDR3 here is CSVELGAEQYF. As DNA, the CDR3 is TGCAGCGTTGAATTAGGGGCCGAGCAGTACTTC.

J is TRBJ2-3 and V is TRBV7-2; 9 bases agree with TRBD1. Losses at the gene ends were 6 bases for V and 1 base for J; bases not matched to a gene: 8. The CDR3 length is 16 residues. Germline-derived CDR1 and CDR2 are SGHTA and FQGNSA. The CDR3 loop is CASSPPRTGGTDTQYF. In DNA form, the CDR3 reads TGTGCCAGCAGTCCCCCCCGGACAGGGGGCACAGATACGCAGTATTTT.

The chain couples TRBV19 to TRBJ2-2; 10 bases agree with TRBD2. V lost 11 bases to trimming and J lost 3 bases; unmatched junction nucleotides: 9. The CDR3 is made up of 15 amino acids. Germline V lookup: CDR1 LNHDA, CDR2 SQIVND (reference sequence). The CDR3 DNA follows: TGTGCCGCCGGGCAGCGGGGGGGCGACACCGGGGAGCTGTTTTTT. The encoded protein is CAAGQRGGDTGELFF.

The chain couples TRBV3-1 (or the pseudogene TRBV3-2) to TRBJ2-7; D is uncertain. V shed 0 bases and J shed 4 bases, with 13 bases lying between them. Germline loops: CDR1 LGHDT, CDR2 YNNKEL (reference sequence). The CDR3 is 15 amino acids. The CDR3 sequence is CASSQDGGTSYEQYF. In nucleotides, the CDR3 is TGTGCCAGCAGCCAAGATGGTGGCACCTCGTACGAGCAGTACTTC.

CDR3 nucleotides: TGTGCCAGCAGTTTCGGCGCGGGAGGGTGGGGAGCCACAGATACGCAGTATTTT. Translating gives CASSFGAGGWGATDTQYF. The J gene is TRBJ2-3, the V gene TRBV28; TRBD2 aligns across 9 bases. Per germline, CDR1 MDHEN and CDR2 SYDVKM. The length of the CDR3 is 18 residues. Losses at the gene ends were 3 bases for V and 2 bases for J; bases not matched to a gene: 12.

V is TRBV21-1 and J is TRBJ1-1; TRBD1 was called by the table and not checked on the DNA. TRBV21-1 is a known pseudogene. This CDR3 region has 15 residues. CDR3 sequence (DNA): TGTGCCAGCAGCAAACCCCACAGCCCGAACACTGAAGCTTTCTTT. Its protein product is CASSKPHSPNTEAFF.

The chain recombines TRBV7-2 with TRBJ1-2; D is perhaps TRBD1 (6 bases). The CDR3 is made up of 11 amino acids. From germline, CDR1 is SGHTA and CDR2 FQGNSA. The V gene lost 5 bases and the J gene lost 7 bases, with 8 bases spanning the gap. CDR3 sequence reads: CASSQDSGYTF. The CDR3 coding sequence is TGTGCCAGCAGCCAGGACAGTGGCTACACCTTC.

The CDR3 DNA sequence: TGTGCCAGCAGCTTAGAGCCGGGCAGGGAATCGCACAGATATACGCAGTATTTT. Protein product: CASSLEPGRESHRYTQYF. The rearrangement links TRBV7-2 to TRBJ2-3; D is perhaps TRBD1 (5 bases). Germline CDR1 is SGHTA and CDR2 is FQGNSA. This CDR3 has 18 residues. V was cut by 1 base and J by 7 bases, with 24 bases left in between.

The V and J genes are TRBV5-4 and TRBJ2-4; 7 bases map to TRBD2. Trimming cost V 3 bases and J 2 bases; bases outside gene matches: 2. Germline V gives CDR1 SGHNT, CDR2 YYREEE (reference sequence). The CDR3 contains 14 residues. CDR3 loop: CASSWRGTKNIQYF. The DNA of the CDR3 is TGTGCCAGCAGCTGGCGGGGGACCAAAAACATTCAGTACTTC. The full variable domain, rest sourced from reference TRBV5-4 and TRBJ2-4, is ETGVTQSPTHLIKTRGQQVTLRCSSQSGHNTVSWYQQALGQGPQFIFQYYREEENGRGNFPPRFSGLQFPNYSSELNVNALELDDSALYLCASSWRGTKNIQYFGAGTRLSVL.

This clone was counted a single time. The V call is TRBV5-3, the J call TRBJ2-7; a weak D match, TRBD1 (5 bases). TRBV5-3 belongs to the ORF category, with a function that is uncertain. V dropped 0 bases and J dropped 7 bases, with 14 bases sitting between them. This CDR3 spans 14 amino acids. Here the CDR3 reads CARSLEQANGEQYF. The CDR3 nucleotides are TGTGCCAGAAGCTTGGAACAGGCCAATGGGGAGCAGTACTTC.

The J gene is TRBJ2-7, the V gene TRBV30; the D gene is possibly TRBD1 (6 bases). Germline CDR1 reads GTSNPN; CDR2 reads SVGIG (reference sequence). V was shortened by 1 base and J by 3 bases, with 7 bases between the two germline ends. The CDR3 is 12 residues long. Here the CDR3 reads CAWSAGVYEQYF. The CDR3 region has the DNA TGTGCCTGGAGTGCAGGGGTCTACGAGCAGTACTTC.

V is TRBV2 and J is TRBJ2-7; TRBD2 matches 7 bases. This CDR3 has 15 amino acids. V lost 6 bases, J lost 7 bases, and 15 bases stayed unmatched. Germline loops: CDR1 SNHLY, CDR2 FYNNEI. CDR3 sequence: CASSYPPAGEGEQYF. CDR3 nucleotide sequence: TGTGCCAGCAGCTACCCCCCCGCGGGAGAGGGAGAGCAGTACTTC.

A single count supports this clone. The rearrangement links TRBV12-3 or TRBV12-4 to TRBJ2-7; unclear D gene. There are 13 residues in the CDR3. V was clipped by 2 bases and J by 2 bases, with 7 bases between them. CDR3 region: CASSLIGTYEQYF. The CDR3 bases are TGTGCCAGCAGTTTAATTGGCACCTACGAGCAGTACTTC.

The chain uses TRBV9 and TRBJ1-2; 8 positions agree with TRBD1. Germline CDR1 reads SGDLS; CDR2 reads YYNGEE. The V and J ends lost 3 bases and 2 bases, in that order; junction bases with no gene match: 9. This CDR3 comprises 16 residues. The CDR3 DNA reads TGTGCCAGCAGCGGTACCGGACAGGGACAGAACTATGGCTACACCTTC. Its protein is CASSGTGQGQNYGYTF.

The gene calls are TRBV3-1 (or the pseudogene TRBV3-2) and TRBJ2-7; the D gene is possibly TRBD1 (6 bases). Germline CDR1 is LGHDT and CDR2 is YNNKEL (reference sequence). This CDR3 spans 15 amino acids. V lost 0 bases and J 3 bases, leaving 12 bases between the germline ends. The CDR3 sequence is CASSQEAGAGYEQYF. CDR3 DNA: TGTGCCAGCAGCCAAGAGGCAGGGGCGGGCTACGAGCAGTACTTC.

J is TRBJ2-3 and V is TRBV5-1, with TRBD2 as a possible D gene (6 bases). Trimming pared 3 bases from V and 1 base from J, leaving 18 bases between. The CDR3 covers 17 residues. Germline V gene lookup returns CDR1 SGHRS and CDR2 YFSETQ. CDR3 amino acids: CASSSGVASRGTDTQYF. In DNA form, the CDR3 reads TGCGCCAGCAGCTCGGGAGTAGCGTCCCGTGGCACAGATACGCAGTATTTT.